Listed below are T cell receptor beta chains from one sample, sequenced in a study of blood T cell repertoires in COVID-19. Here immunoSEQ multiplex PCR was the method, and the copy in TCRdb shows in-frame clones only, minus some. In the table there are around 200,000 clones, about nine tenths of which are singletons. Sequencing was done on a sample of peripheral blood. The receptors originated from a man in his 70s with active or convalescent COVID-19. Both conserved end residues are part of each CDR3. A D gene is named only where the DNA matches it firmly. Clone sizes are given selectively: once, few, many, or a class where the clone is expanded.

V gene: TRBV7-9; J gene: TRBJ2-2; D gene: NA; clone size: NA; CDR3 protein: CASSYPGRAHTGELFF; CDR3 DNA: TGTGCCAGCAGCTACCCCGGCAGGGCCCACACCGGGGAGCTGTTTTTT
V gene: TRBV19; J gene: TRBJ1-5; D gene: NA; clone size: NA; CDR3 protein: CASSLGRERPQHF; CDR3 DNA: TGTGCCAGTAGCCTGGGACGGGAGCGGCCCCAGCATTTT
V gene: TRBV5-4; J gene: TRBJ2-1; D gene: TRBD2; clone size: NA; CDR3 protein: CASSSGTSGRSNEQFF; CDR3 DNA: TGTGCCAGCAGTTCCGGGACTAGCGGGAGGAGTAATGAGCAGTTCTTC
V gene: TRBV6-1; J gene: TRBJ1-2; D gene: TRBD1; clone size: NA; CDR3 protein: CASSEVRDRHYTF; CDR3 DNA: TGTGCCAGCAGTGAGGTCCGGGACAGACATTACACCTTC
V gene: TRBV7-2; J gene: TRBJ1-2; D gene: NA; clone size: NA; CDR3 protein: CASSLSTVGYTF; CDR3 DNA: TGTGCCAGCAGCTTATCCACGGTCGGCTACACCTTC
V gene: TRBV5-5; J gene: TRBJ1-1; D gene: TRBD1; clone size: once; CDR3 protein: CASSLQVGQGNTEAFF; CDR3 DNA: TGTGCCAGCAGCTTGCAGGTGGGACAGGGGAACACTGAAGCTTTCTTT
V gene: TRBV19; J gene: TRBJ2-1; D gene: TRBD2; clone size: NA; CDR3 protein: CASRAGGGRDEQFF; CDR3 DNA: TGTGCCAGCAGGGCGGGGGGCGGTAGGGATGAGCAGTTCTTC
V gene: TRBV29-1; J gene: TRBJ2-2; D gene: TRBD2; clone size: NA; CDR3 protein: CSVFLFEGTSGANTGELFF; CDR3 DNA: TGCAGCGTTTTTCTCTTTGAAGGGACTAGCGGGGCGAACACCGGGGAGCTGTTTTTT
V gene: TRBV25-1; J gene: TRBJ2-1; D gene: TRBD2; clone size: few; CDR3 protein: CASSGSSGYVEQFF; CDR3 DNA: TGTGCCAGCAGTGGTTCTAGCGGTTACGTAGAGCAGTTCTTC
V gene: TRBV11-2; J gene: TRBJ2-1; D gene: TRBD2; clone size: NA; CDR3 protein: CASSGGLAGVGYNEQFF; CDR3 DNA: TGTGCCAGCAGCGGGGGACTAGCGGGAGTTGGTTACAATGAGCAGTTCTTC
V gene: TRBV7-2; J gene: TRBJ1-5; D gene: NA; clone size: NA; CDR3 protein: CASSSNYQPQHF; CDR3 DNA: TGTGCCAGCAGCTCAAATTATCAGCCCCAGCATTTT
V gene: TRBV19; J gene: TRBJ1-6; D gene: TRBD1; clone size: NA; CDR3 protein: CASSMVFEGQGDSPLHF; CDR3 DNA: TGTGCCAGTAGTATGGTGTTTGAGGGACAGGGAGACTCACCCCTCCACTTT
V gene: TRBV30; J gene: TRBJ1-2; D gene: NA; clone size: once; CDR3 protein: CAWSDRVGYTF; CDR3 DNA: TGTGCCTGGAGTGACAGGGTCGGCTACACCTTC
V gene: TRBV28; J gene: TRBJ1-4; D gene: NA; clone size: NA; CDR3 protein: CASIDGRGRANEKLFF; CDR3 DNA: TGTGCCAGCATCGACGGTAGGGGCAGAGCTAATGAAAAACTGTTTTTT
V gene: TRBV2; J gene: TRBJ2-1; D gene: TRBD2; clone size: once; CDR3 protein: CASSGMAAASGKYNEQFF; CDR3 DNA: TGTGCCAGCAGTGGAATGGCCGCGGCTAGCGGAAAGTACAATGAGCAGTTCTTC
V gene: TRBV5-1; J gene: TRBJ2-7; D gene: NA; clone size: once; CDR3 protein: CASTIRTTGEQYF; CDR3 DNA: TGCGCCAGCACGATCCGGACCACGGGGGAGCAGTACTTC
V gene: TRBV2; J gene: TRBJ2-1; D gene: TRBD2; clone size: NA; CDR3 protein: CASSLQSGTYNEQFF; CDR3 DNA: TGTGCCAGCAGTCTACAGAGCGGGACCTACAATGAGCAGTTCTTC
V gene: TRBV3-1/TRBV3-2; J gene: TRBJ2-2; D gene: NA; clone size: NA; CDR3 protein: CASSRGGAGELFF; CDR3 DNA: TGTGCCAGCAGCCGCGGGGGCGCCGGGGAGCTGTTTTTT
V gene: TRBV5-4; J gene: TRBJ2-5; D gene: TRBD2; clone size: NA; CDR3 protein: CASSLDGGRAMETQYF; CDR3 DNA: TGTGCCAGCAGCTTGGACGGCGGGAGGGCCATGGAGACCCAGTACTTC
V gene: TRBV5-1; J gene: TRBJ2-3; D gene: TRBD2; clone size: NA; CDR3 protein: CASSPASGRASGTDTQYF; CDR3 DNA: TGCGCCAGCAGCCCAGCTAGCGGGAGGGCCTCGGGGACAGATACGCAGTATTTT
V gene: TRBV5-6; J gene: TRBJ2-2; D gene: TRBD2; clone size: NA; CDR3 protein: CASSAGLAGGYTGELFF; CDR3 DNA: TGTGCCAGCAGCGCGGGACTAGCGGGGGGTTACACCGGGGAGCTGTTTTTT
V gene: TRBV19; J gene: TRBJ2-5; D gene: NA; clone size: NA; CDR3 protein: CASSPSPQGLQETQYF; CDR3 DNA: TGTGCCAGTAGTCCCTCTCCCCAGGGCCTCCAAGAGACCCAGTACTTC
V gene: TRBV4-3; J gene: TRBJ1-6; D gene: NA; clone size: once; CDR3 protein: CASSQGGERLHF; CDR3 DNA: TGCGCCAGCAGCCAAGGGGGGGAGAGACTCCACTTT
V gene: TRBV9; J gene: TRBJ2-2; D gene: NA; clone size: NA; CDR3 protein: CASSVSVQVNTGELFF; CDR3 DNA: TGTGCCAGCAGCGTATCAGTACAGGTGAACACCGGGGAGCTGTTTTTT
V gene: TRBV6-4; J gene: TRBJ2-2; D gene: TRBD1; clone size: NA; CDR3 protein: CASSLQGRTGELFF; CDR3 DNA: TGTGCCAGCAGTTTACAGGGGCGGACCGGGGAGCTGTTTTTT
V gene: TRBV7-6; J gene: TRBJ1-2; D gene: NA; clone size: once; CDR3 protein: CASGNRDGYTF; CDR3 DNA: TGTGCCAGCGGAAACAGGGATGGCTACACCTTC
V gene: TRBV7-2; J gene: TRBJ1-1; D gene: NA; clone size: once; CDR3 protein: CASSFSGQKGNTEAFF; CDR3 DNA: TGTGCCAGCAGCTTTTCTGGACAGAAGGGGAACACTGAAGCTTTCTTT
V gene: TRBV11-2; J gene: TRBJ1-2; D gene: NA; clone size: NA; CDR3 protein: CASSQGGGGYTF; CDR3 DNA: TGTGCCAGCAGCCAAGGAGGAGGTGGCTACACCTTC
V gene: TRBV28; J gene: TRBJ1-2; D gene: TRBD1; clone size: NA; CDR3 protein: CASSSGTGSSNYGYTF; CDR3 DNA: TGTGCCAGCAGTTCGGGGACAGGCTCATCCAACTATGGCTACACCTTC
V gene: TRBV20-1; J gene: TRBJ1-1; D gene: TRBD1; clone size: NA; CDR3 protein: CSVNRGQVAFF; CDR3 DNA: TGCAGTGTAAACAGGGGGCAGGTAGCTTTCTTT
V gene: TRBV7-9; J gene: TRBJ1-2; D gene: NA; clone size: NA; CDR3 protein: CASSPEARGDYGYTF; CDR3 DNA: TGTGCCAGCAGCCCTGAGGCACGGGGGGACTATGGCTACACCTTC
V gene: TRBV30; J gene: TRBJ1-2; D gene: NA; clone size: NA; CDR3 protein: CAWSVLKGYTF; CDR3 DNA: TGTGCCTGGAGTGTACTAAAGGGCTACACCTTC
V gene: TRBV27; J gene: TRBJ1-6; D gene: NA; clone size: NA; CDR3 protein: CASSLLPLPRVDSPLHF; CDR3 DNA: TGTGCCAGCAGTTTGCTTCCCCTCCCCAGGGTAGATTCACCCCTCCACTTT
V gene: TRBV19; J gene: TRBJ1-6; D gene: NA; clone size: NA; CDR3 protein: CASSTPLRVTPLHF; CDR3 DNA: TGTGCCAGTAGTACCCCCTTGCGGGTCACACCCCTCCACTTT
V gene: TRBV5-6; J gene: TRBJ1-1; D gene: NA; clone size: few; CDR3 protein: CASSLRGYANTEAFF; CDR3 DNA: TGTGCCAGCAGCTTGCGGGGGTACGCGAACACTGAAGCTTTCTTT
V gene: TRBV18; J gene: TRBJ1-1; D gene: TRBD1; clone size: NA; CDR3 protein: CASSTDRVRMNTEAFF; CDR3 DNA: TGTGCCAGCTCAACGGACAGGGTGAGGATGAACACTGAAGCTTTCTTT
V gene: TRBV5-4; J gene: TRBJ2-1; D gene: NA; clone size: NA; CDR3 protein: CASSLPSEEQFF; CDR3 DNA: TGTGCCAGCAGCTTGCCTAGCGAGGAGCAGTTCTTC
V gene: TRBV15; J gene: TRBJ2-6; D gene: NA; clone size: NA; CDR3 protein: CATSRVTISGANVLTF; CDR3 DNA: TGTGCCACCAGCAGAGTAACAATATCTGGGGCCAACGTCCTGACTTTC
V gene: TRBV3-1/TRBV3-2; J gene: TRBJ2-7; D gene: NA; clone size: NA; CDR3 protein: CASSQMTGAYEQYF; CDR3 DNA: TGTGCCAGCAGCCAAATGACGGGAGCCTACGAGCAGTACTTC
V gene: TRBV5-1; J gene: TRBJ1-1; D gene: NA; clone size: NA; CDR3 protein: CASSSQGGDPSGRTEAFF; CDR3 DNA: TGCGCCAGCAGCTCCCAAGGGGGGGACCCATCTGGGAGAACTGAAGCTTTCTTT
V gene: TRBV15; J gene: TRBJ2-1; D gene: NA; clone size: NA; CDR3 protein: CATSRALLEYNEQFF; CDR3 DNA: TGTGCCACCAGCAGAGCCCTACTAGAGTACAATGAGCAGTTCTTC
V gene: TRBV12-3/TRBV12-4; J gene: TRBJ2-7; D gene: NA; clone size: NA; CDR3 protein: CASSLARRYEQYF; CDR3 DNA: TGTGCCAGCAGTTTAGCGAGGAGGTACGAGCAGTACTTC
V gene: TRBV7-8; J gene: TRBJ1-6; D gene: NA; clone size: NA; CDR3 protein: CASSPQAGSSYNSPLHF; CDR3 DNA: TGTGCCAGCAGCCCTCAAGCTGGGAGCTCCTATAATTCACCCCTCCACTTT
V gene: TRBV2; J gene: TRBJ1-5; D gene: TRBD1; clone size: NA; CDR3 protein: CASSRQGLGNQPQHF; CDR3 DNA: TGTGCCAGCAGTCGACAGGGATTGGGCAATCAGCCCCAGCATTTT
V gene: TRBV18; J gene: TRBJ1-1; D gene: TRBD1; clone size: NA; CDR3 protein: CASSPRDRVFEAFF; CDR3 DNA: TGTGCCAGCTCACCGCGGGACAGGGTATTTGAAGCTTTCTTT
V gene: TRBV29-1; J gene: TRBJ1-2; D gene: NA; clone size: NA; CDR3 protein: CSVVFLGFYGYTF; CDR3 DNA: TGCAGCGTTGTGTTTCTCGGGTTCTATGGCTACACCTTC
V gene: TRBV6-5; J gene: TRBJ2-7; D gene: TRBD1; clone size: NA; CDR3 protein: CASSLYRGAYEQYF; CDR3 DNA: TGTGCCAGCAGTTTATACAGGGGGGCCTACGAGCAGTACTTC
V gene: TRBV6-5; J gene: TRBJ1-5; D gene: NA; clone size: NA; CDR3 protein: CASNPTGRGFRPQHF; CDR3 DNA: TGTGCCAGCAATCCGACGGGACGGGGGTTTAGGCCCCAGCATTTT
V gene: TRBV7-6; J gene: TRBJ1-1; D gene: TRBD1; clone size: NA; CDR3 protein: CASSLARGRTEAFF; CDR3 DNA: TGTGCCAGCAGCTTAGCGAGGGGGCGGACTGAAGCTTTCTTT
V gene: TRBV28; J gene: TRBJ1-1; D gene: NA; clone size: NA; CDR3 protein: CASSLSLVAFF; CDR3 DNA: TGTGCCAGCAGTTTATCCCTTGTCGCTTTCTTT
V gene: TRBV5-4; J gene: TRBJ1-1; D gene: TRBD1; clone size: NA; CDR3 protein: CASSLQGREAFF; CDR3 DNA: TGTGCCAGCAGCCTACAGGGGCGTGAAGCTTTCTTT
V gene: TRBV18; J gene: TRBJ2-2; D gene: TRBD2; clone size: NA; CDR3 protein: CASSPSSGSNTGELFF; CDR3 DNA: TGTGCCAGCTCACCATCTAGCGGGAGTAACACCGGGGAGCTGTTTTTT